These 31 T cell receptor beta chains were all obtained from the same sample, sequenced in a study of blood T cell repertoires in COVID-19. Profiled with immunoSEQ multiplex PCR; TCRdb holds only in-frame clones, not every one. Of tens of thousands of clones in the sample, 85% to 90% were seen once. The material sequenced was peripheral blood. The receptors come from a woman aged 55 to 70 with active COVID-19.

The J gene is TRBJ2-1, the V gene TRBV6-1, with D possibly matching TRBD2 (6 bases). Trimming took off 4 bases at V and 0 bases at J, with 13 bases between the two ends. Germline values: CDR1 MNHNS, CDR2 SASEGT. CDR3 length: 16 residues. The CDR3 sequence is CASSVGPEGSYNEQFF. CDR3 coding DNA: TGTGCCAGCAGTGTAGGTCCGGAGGGCTCCTACAATGAGCAGTTCTTC.

The J gene is TRBJ2-1, the V gene TRBV5-6; D remains ambiguous. This CDR3 region has 11 residues. The germline gives CDR1 SGHDT, CDR2 YYEEEE. Trimming took off 1 base at V and 9 bases at J, with 5 bases between the two ends. CDR3 in DNA: TGTGCCAGCAGCTTGTACGGTGAGCAGTTCTTC. Amino acid sequence: CASSLYGEQFF.

The chain recombines TRBV7-2 with TRBJ2-3, with D hard to call. Germline V lookup: CDR1 SGHTA, CDR2 FQGNSA. The CDR3 runs to 12 residues. Trimming stripped 6 bases from V and 2 bases from J, with 6 bases between. CDR3 in DNA: TGTGCCAGCAGTCCCTACACAGATACGCAGTATTTT. Translated, it gives CASSPYTDTQYF.

V usage is TRBV27 and J usage is TRBJ2-1; TRBD2 aligns across 10 bases. The germline V gene encodes CDR1 MNHEY and CDR2 SMNVEV (reference sequence). The CDR3 consists of 16 residues. V dropped 1 base and J dropped 3; count of bases not matched to a gene: 3. The CDR3 spells CASSLWPSGSYNEQFF. CDR3 sequence (DNA): TGTGCCAGCAGTTTATGGCCTAGCGGGAGCTACAATGAGCAGTTCTTC.

This clone was found once. The chain is built from TRBV10-3 and TRBJ1-2; the match to TRBD1 covers 9 bases. The CDR3 covers 13 residues. The junction had 2 bases not matched to a gene; V was cut back by 6 bases and J by 3 bases. Germline CDR1 and CDR2: ENHRY and SYGVKD. For the CDR3, the DNA is TGTGCCATCAGAAGACAGGGGGACTATGGCTACACCTTC. Amino acid sequence: CAIRRQGDYGYTF.

The rearrangement links TRBV27 to TRBJ1-6; no reliable D call. V was shortened by 4 bases and J by 9 bases, with 19 bases between the two germline ends. Germline CDR1 is MNHEY and CDR2 is SMNVEV (reference sequence). The CDR3 spans 16 residues. CDR3 residues: CASSYQTPGLGSPLHF. The CDR3 nucleotides are TGTGCCAGCAGTTATCAAACTCCTGGGCTTGGTTCACCCCTCCACTTT.

This clone was detected a few times. The CDR3 spells CASSPGGWVTEAFF. In DNA form, the CDR3 reads TGTGCCAGCAGCCCCGGGGGGTGGGTCACTGAAGCTTTCTTT. The rearrangement joins TRBV7-3 to TRBJ1-1, with D possibly being TRBD1 (5 bases). The CDR3 contains 14 residues. With 5 bases removed from V and 4 bases from J, the gap between germline ends came to 14 bases. Germline CDR1 is SGHTA and CDR2 is FQGTGA. The variable domain in full, with the rest retrieved from reference TRBV7-3 and TRBJ1-1, is GAGVSQTPSNKVTEKGKYVELRCDPISGHTALYWYRQSLGQGPEFLIYFQGTGAADDSGLPNDRFFAVRPEGSVSTLKIQRTERGDSAVYLCASSPGGWVTEAFFGQGTRLTVV.

This chain connects TRBV7-2 to TRBJ2-7; D gene ambiguous. This CDR3 is built from 14 residues. Per germline, CDR1 SGHTA and CDR2 FQGNSA. Trimming cost V 5 bases and J 2 bases, with 13 bases left between them. The CDR3, as DNA: TGTGCCAGCAGCCCCGGCGGCCCTCCCTACGAGCAGTACTTC. Its translation: CASSPGGPPYEQYF. The full variable domain, in which reference TRBV7-2 and TRBJ2-7 provide the parts outside the CDR3, is GAGVSQSPSNKVTEKGKDVELRCDPISGHTALYWYRQSLGQGLEFLIYFQGNSAPDKSGLPSDRFSAERTGGSVSTLTIQRTQQEDSAVYLCASSPGGPPYEQYFGPGTRLTVT.

This chain joins TRBV9 and TRBJ2-5, with D tentatively TRBD2 (5 bases). Deletions cut 0 bases from V and 4 bases from J, with 7 bases between. CDR1 and CDR2 (germline): SGDLS, YYNGEE. The CDR3 loop spans 13 amino acids. The CDR3 DNA reads as TGTGCCAGCAGCGTAGTGGGGAGAGAGACCCAGTACTTC. Its protein product is CASSVVGRETQYF.

CDR3: CASTDRGLDGYGYTF. The CDR3 DNA reads as TGCGCCAGCACGGACAGGGGGCTAGACGGCTATGGCTACACCTTC. This chain connects TRBV5-1 to TRBJ1-2, with 11 nucleotides matching TRBD1. V shed 6 bases, J shed 4 bases, and the junction held 8 bases outside the gene matches. Germline assignment: CDR1 SGHRS and CDR2 YFSETQ. The CDR3 has 15 amino acids.

This clone was observed a handful of times. The J gene is TRBJ2-2, the V gene TRBV6-1; 7 bases are shared with TRBD2. The CDR3 is made up of 16 amino acids. The trim removed 0 bases at V and 1 base at J, leaving 2 bases unmatched. Germline CDR1 is MNHNS and CDR2 is SASEGT. The CDR3 nucleotides read TGTGCCAGCAGTGAAGCAGCGGGGATGAACACCGGGGAGCTGTTTTTT. As protein: CASSEAAGMNTGELFF.

The gene calls are TRBV5-1 and TRBJ2-6; D remains unclear. Germline CDR1 is SGHRS and CDR2 is YFSETQ. CDR3 length equals 15 residues. The V gene lost 2 bases and the J gene lost 0 bases, with 6 bases spanning the gap. CDR3 in amino acids: CASSLTSSGANVLTF. In DNA form, the CDR3 reads TGCGCCAGCAGCTTAACAAGCTCTGGGGCCAACGTCCTGACTTTC.

The V and J genes are TRBV28 and TRBJ2-7; 8 nucleotides line up with TRBD1. The CDR3 totals 17 residues. After removal of 3 bases from V and 3 bases from J, the junction contained 13 bases not matched to a gene. Per the germline V gene, CDR1 is MDHEN and CDR2 is SYDVKM. The CDR3 is CASSFLPGAGGFYEQYF. CDR3 DNA sequence: TGTGCCAGCAGTTTTCTTCCTGGGGCAGGGGGCTTCTACGAGCAGTACTTC. The whole variable domain, filled in from reference TRBV28 and TRBJ2-7, reads DVKVTQSSRYLVKRTGEKVFLECVQDMDHENMFWYRQDPGLGLRLIYFSYDVKMKEKGDIPEGYSVSREKKERFSLILESASTNQTSMYLCASSFLPGAGGFYEQYFGPGTRLTVT.

This sequence joins TRBV6-6 and TRBJ2-7; maybe TRBD2 (6 bases). This CDR3 has 12 residues. Germline values: CDR1 MNHNY, CDR2 SVGAGI (reference sequence). The V and J ends lost 6 bases and 7 bases respectively, with 13 bases between them. The CDR3 bases are TGTGCCAGCAGCCGGACGGGGGAGGAGCAGTACTTC. This translates into CASSRTGEEQYF.

V is TRBV29-1 and J is TRBJ2-2; D gene ambiguous. Per germline, CDR1 SQVTM and CDR2 ANQGSEA. Trimming shortened V by 1 base and J by 6 bases, and 3 bases separated the two germline ends. The length of the CDR3 is 11 residues. DNA for the CDR3: TGCAGCGTTGAAGTCGCCGGGGAGCTGTTTTTT. Encoded protein: CSVEVAGELFF.

This clone has just a few counts. This rearrangement joins TRBV3-1 (or the pseudogene TRBV3-2) to TRBJ1-1; TRBD1 aligns across 7 bases. This CDR3 is built from 11 residues. The germline V gene has CDR1 LGHDT and CDR2 YNNKEL (reference sequence). J gave up 8 bases and V 8 bases, and 5 bases lay outside the gene matches. The CDR3, as DNA: TGTGCCAGCGCATCACAGGGGGAAGCTTTCTTT. This sequence encodes CASASQGEAFF.

The chain couples TRBV6-5 to TRBJ2-4, with 7 bases matching TRBD1. The CDR3 has 15 amino acids. V shed 10 bases and J 1 base; nucleotides not matched to a gene: 10. Per the germline V gene, CDR1 is MNHEY and CDR2 is SVGAGI. CDR3 loop: CATYHTGAAKNIQYF. CDR3 coding DNA: TGTGCCACGTATCACACAGGGGCCGCCAAAAACATTCAGTACTTC.

This chain links TRBV5-1 with TRBJ1-2; 9 bases line up with TRBD1. The V gene end was trimmed by 3 bases and the J gene end by 7 bases; junction bases not matched to a gene: 13. The CDR3 is 16 amino acids. The germline V gene has CDR1 SGHRS and CDR2 YFSETQ. CDR3 loop: CASSSGQGVEGGGYTF. CDR3 bases: TGCGCCAGCAGCTCGGGACAGGGCGTAGAGGGAGGTGGCTACACCTTC.

The rearrangement uses TRBV11-2 and TRBJ2-2; D is unresolved. V was pared by 1 base and J by 0 bases, with 9 bases between. The germline CDR1 and CDR2 sequences are SGHAT and FQNNGV. The CDR3 runs 16 residues. This CDR3 reads CASSLANSPNTGELFF. Here the CDR3 DNA reads TGTGCCAGCAGCTTAGCTAACTCGCCGAACACCGGGGAGCTGTTTTTT.

The chain links TRBV27 to TRBJ2-7; 7 bases match TRBD2. This CDR3 is built from 17 residues. Trimming took 3 bases from V and 4 from J; bases not matched to a gene: 15. Germline CDR1 and CDR2: MNHEY and SMNVEV (reference sequence). CDR3 amino acids: CASSFLGGTGLPYEQYF. The DNA for the CDR3 is TGTGCCAGCAGTTTTCTCGGGGGGACGGGACTACCATACGAGCAGTACTTC.

The chain employs TRBV11-2 and TRBJ2-5, with TRBD2 matching over 7 bases. This CDR3 is built from 17 residues. Losses at the gene ends were 5 bases for V and 4 bases for J; bases not matched to a gene: 16. The germline gives CDR1 SGHAT, CDR2 FQNNGV. The CDR3 sequence is CASSIGGASGERETQYF. CDR3 DNA sequence: TGTGCCAGCAGCATCGGTGGGGCTAGCGGCGAAAGAGAGACCCAGTACTTC.

The V call is TRBV6-6, the J call TRBJ2-1, with 13 nucleotides matching TRBD2. The germline CDR1 and CDR2 sequences are MNHNY and SVGAGI (reference sequence). There are 16 residues in the CDR3. V gave up 5 bases and J gave up 8 bases; unmatched junction bases: 9. The CDR3 DNA follows: TGTGCCAGCAGTACCCGAACTAGCGGGAGGGCCTATGAGCAGTTCTTC. This translates into CASSTRTSGRAYEQFF.

V usage is TRBV30 and J usage is TRBJ1-2; TRBD1 matches at 9 bases. Per the germline V gene, CDR1 is GTSNPN and CDR2 is SVGIG (reference sequence). This CDR3 is built from 15 residues. The trim removed 8 bases at V and 4 bases at J, leaving 14 bases unmatched. The CDR3 DNA reads as TGTGCCGGGAAAGAGACAGGGGGAACAACCTATGGCTACACCTTC. Protein product: CAGKETGGTTYGYTF.

This clone was counted between two and nine times. This chain joins TRBV10-3 and TRBJ2-1; 14 positions agree with TRBD2. The CDR3 contains 16 residues. The V gene's germline CDR1 is ENHRY and CDR2 SYGVKD. Trimming took 2 bases from V and 7 from J; bases not matched to a gene: 4. This CDR3 is CAISEGLAGGRNEQFF. CDR3 nucleotide sequence: TGTGCCATCAGTGAGGGACTAGCGGGAGGAAGGAATGAGCAGTTCTTC.

This sequence joins TRBV2 and TRBJ2-7, with D maybe TRBD1 (5 bases). V shed 5 bases and J shed 5 bases, with 16 bases lying between them. This CDR3 has 14 amino acids. In germline, CDR1 is SNHLY, CDR2 FYNNEI. The CDR3 loop is CASSIGQGLDEQYF. The CDR3 DNA reads TGTGCCAGCAGTATTGGACAAGGGTTGGACGAGCAGTACTTC.

This chain links TRBV10-3 with TRBJ2-1, with D maybe TRBD2 (7 bases). Germline V gives CDR1 ENHRY, CDR2 SYGVKD. V shed 5 bases and J shed 10 bases, with 15 bases lying between them. The CDR3 is 13 amino acids. The CDR3 loop reads CAISHGAGAEQFF. The DNA for the CDR3 is TGTGCCATCAGTCACGGGGCGGGGGCGGAGCAGTTCTTC.

The chain recombines TRBV5-6 with TRBJ2-2; 7 nucleotides align to TRBD2. Losses at the gene ends were 4 bases for V and 5 bases for J; bases not matched to a gene: 11. Germline V gene data show CDR1 as SGHDT and CDR2 as YYEEEE. The CDR3 is 16 amino acids. The CDR3 here is CASSGGLVFPTGELFF. CDR3 nucleotide sequence: TGTGCCAGCAGCGGCGGACTAGTGTTTCCTACCGGGGAGCTGTTTTTT.

The chain is built from TRBV20-1 and TRBJ2-1; no clear D gene. The CDR3 totals 11 residues. Trimming stripped 1 base from V and 7 bases from J, with 5 bases between. Germline values: CDR1 DFQATT, CDR2 SNEGSKA (reference sequence). The CDR3 here is CSARGENEQFF. The CDR3 nucleotides are TGCAGTGCTAGAGGAGAGAATGAGCAGTTCTTC.

V and J are TRBV18 and TRBJ2-3; possibly TRBD2 for D (5 bases). Trimming shortened V by 2 bases and J by 11 bases, and 23 bases separated the two germline ends. The CDR3 sequence is 16 residues long. Germline-derived CDR1 and CDR2 are KGHSH and LQKENI. Written as DNA, the CDR3 is TGTGCCAGCTCACCATCCGCCCTGACGTCGGGGTTGTGGCAGTATTTT. Its protein product is CASSPSALTSGLWQYF.

The chain couples TRBV5-6 to TRBJ2-2, with TRBD1 identical over 7 bases. This CDR3 spans 15 amino acids. Germline loops: CDR1 SGHDT, CDR2 YYEEEE. The V segment lost 5 bases and the J segment 2 bases; nucleotides outside the gene matches: 6. The CDR3 is CASRPKGANTGELFF. The DNA of the CDR3 is TGTGCCAGCAGGCCGAAGGGGGCAAACACCGGGGAGCTGTTTTTT.

This clone was observed once. The chain combines TRBV7-3 with TRBJ2-5; a weak D match, TRBD2 (6 bases). CDR3 length: 13 amino acids. The V and J ends lost 1 base and 7 bases respectively, with 10 bases between them. CDR1 and CDR2 from the germline V gene are SGHTA and FQGTGA. The CDR3 bases are TGTGCCAGCAGCTTAATACTGGGGGGGACCCAGTACTTC. Protein sequence: CASSLILGGTQYF.